The 22 T cell receptor beta chains below come from one sample, sequenced in a study of shared clonotypes between healthy human individuals. Profiled with immunoSEQ multiplex PCR; TCRdb holds only in-frame clones, not every one. Here the sample spans about 800,000 clones, around 96% being singletons. CD45RO-negative CD8 cells positively selected for CCR7 made up the naive population, which excluded terminally differentiated effector memory CD45RA+ cells. The sample taken for sequencing was naive CD8+ T cells sorted from blood. These receptors were collected from a man aged 25-45 years in good health.

The chain combines TRBV6-1 with TRBJ2-2; 11 bases agree with TRBD2. The CDR3 runs to 17 residues. From germline, CDR1 is MNHNS and CDR2 SASEGT. V gave up 2 bases and J gave up 4 bases; unmatched junction bases: 6. CDR3 coding DNA: TGTGCCAGCAGTGAATTAGCGGGAGGGCCAGGCACCGGGGAGCTGTTTTTT. This encodes CASSELAGGPGTGELFF.

The gene calls are TRBV10-1 and TRBJ2-1, with 9 bases matching TRBD2. J gave up 8 bases and V 2 bases, and 4 bases lay outside the gene matches. Germline loops: CDR1 WNHNN, CDR2 SYGVQD (reference sequence). There are 14 residues in the CDR3. This CDR3 reads CASSESGRIDEQFF. Written as DNA, the CDR3 is TGCGCCAGCAGTGAGAGCGGGAGGATCGATGAGCAGTTCTTC.

Only one count was recorded for this clone. This chain links TRBV5-5 with TRBJ2-2; D not certain. V gave up 2 bases and J gave up 7 bases, with 9 bases separating them. The CDR3 runs to 13 residues. The germline CDR1 and CDR2 sequences are SGHKS and YYEKEE (reference sequence). CDR3 nucleotides: TGTGCCAGCAGCTTTGGGTCGGGCGGGGAGCTGTTTTTT. Its protein is CASSFGSGGELFF.

This chain links TRBV7-9 with TRBJ2-1; 14 nucleotides agree with TRBD2. V shed 5 bases, J shed 9 bases, and the junction held 9 bases outside the gene matches. Germline lookup yields CDR1 SEHNR and CDR2 FQNEAQ (reference sequence). The CDR3 extends over 16 amino acids. CDR3 nucleotides: TGTGCCAGCAGCGCCGGACTAGCGGGAGGCCTCGGTGAGCAGTTCTTC. Translated: CASSAGLAGGLGEQFF.

The gene calls are TRBV19 and TRBJ2-2; TRBD2 might be the D (5 bases). Germline V lookup: CDR1 LNHDA, CDR2 SQIVND (reference sequence). There are 14 residues in the CDR3. The V end was cut by 8 bases, the J end by 0 bases, with 10 bases between. CDR3 region: CASSGVTNTGELFF. The DNA of the CDR3 is TGTGCCAGTTCCGGGGTGACGAACACCGGGGAGCTGTTTTTT.

The chain joins TRBV7-9 to TRBJ2-1; D is perhaps TRBD1 (5 bases). This CDR3 has 12 residues. Trimming took 5 bases from V and 5 from J, leaving 7 bases between them. Looked up from germline, CDR1 is SEHNR and CDR2 is FQNEAQ (reference sequence). Here the CDR3 reads CASSETDNEQFF. In DNA, the CDR3 is TGTGCCAGCAGCGAGACAGACAATGAGCAGTTCTTC.

On this clone: This sample includes further DNA sequences coding for the same CDR3. This sequence joins TRBV7-9 and TRBJ2-1; D unclear. Germline CDR1 SEHNR, CDR2 FQNEAQ (reference sequence). This CDR3 is 11 amino acids long. Trimming took off 5 bases at V and 7 bases at J, with 6 bases between the two ends. The CDR3 loop reads CASSRPNEQFF. CDR3 in DNA: TGTGCCAGCAGCCGTCCAAATGAGCAGTTCTTC.

This chain connects TRBV19 to TRBJ2-5; 9 bases are a match to TRBD2. Germline CDR1 LNHDA, CDR2 SQIVND (reference sequence). The CDR3 is 18 residues long. The junction had 17 bases not matched to a gene; V was cut back by 5 bases and J by 4 bases. The CDR3 coding sequence is TGTGCCAGTAGTCCTTCGGCGGGAGGGTTACAACCCAGAGAGACCCAGTACTTC. Its translation: CASSPSAGGLQPRETQYF.

This rearrangement joins TRBV10-3 to TRBJ2-4, with 10 bases identical to TRBD2. Unmatched junction bases numbered 8, after V lost 2 bases and J lost 4 bases. This CDR3 region has 17 residues. The V gene's germline CDR1 is ENHRY and CDR2 SYGVKD. CDR3: CAISETQRGGAKNIQYF. As DNA, the CDR3 is TGTGCCATCAGTGAGACCCAGCGGGGGGGCGCAAAAAACATTCAGTACTTC.

J is TRBJ1-4 and V is TRBV7-6, with 7 nucleotides matching TRBD1. The CDR3 sequence is 15 residues long. The germline V gene has CDR1 SGHVS and CDR2 FNYEAQ. Trimming removed 4 bases from V and 7 bases from J; junction bases left unmatched: 9. CDR3 amino acids: CASSSNRGRGEKLFF. Written as DNA, the CDR3 is TGTGCCAGCAGCTCAAACAGGGGAAGGGGTGAAAAACTGTTTTTT.

The DNA for the CDR3 is TGTGCCAGCCCCTCCGGGGGAGGAGGTGGATCCTACAATGAGCAGTTCTTC. This encodes CASPSGGGGGSYNEQFF. V gene TRBV7-9 combines with J gene TRBJ2-1; D might be TRBD2 (6 bases). The CDR3 has 17 residues. V was pared by 8 bases and J by 1 base, with 21 bases between. Germline V gives CDR1 SEHNR, CDR2 FQNEAQ (reference sequence). The full variable domain, its missing parts supplied by reference TRBV7-9 and TRBJ2-1, is DTGVSQNPRHKITKRGQNVTFRCDPISEHNRLYWYRQTLGQGPEFLTYFQNEAQLEKSRLLSDRFSAERPKGSFSTLEIQRTEQGDSAMYLCASPSGGGGGSYNEQFFGPGTRLTVL.

The chain combines TRBV11-3 with TRBJ2-7; no reliable D call. CDR1 is SGHNT and CDR2 is YENEEA in the germline V gene. The V gene lost 5 bases and the J gene lost 1 base, with 12 bases spanning the gap. This CDR3 spans 14 amino acids. The CDR3 sequence: CASSLLDKSYEQYF. The CDR3 coding sequence is TGTGCCAGCAGCCTTCTCGACAAATCCTACGAGCAGTACTTC. The whole variable domain, filled in from reference TRBV11-3 and TRBJ2-7, reads EAGVVQSPRYKIIEKKQPVAFWCNPISGHNTLYWYLQNLGQGPELLIRYENEEAVDDSQLPKDRFSAERLKGVDSTLKIQPAELGDSAVYLCASSLLDKSYEQYFGPGTRLTVT.

The J gene is TRBJ2-1, the V gene TRBV13; 14 positions match TRBD2. Germline lookup yields CDR1 PRHDT and CDR2 FYEKMQ (reference sequence). The V gene end was trimmed by 5 bases and the J gene end by 6 bases; junction bases not matched to a gene: 9. The CDR3 contains 17 residues. CDR3 sequence (DNA): TGTGCCAGCAGCCCTATATCGGGACTAGCGGGAGCCAATGAGCAGTTCTTC. Protein sequence: CASSPISGLAGANEQFF.

The V call is TRBV27, the J call TRBJ2-3; 9 bases line up with TRBD1. The V and J ends lost 3 bases and 2 bases, in that order; junction bases with no gene match: 6. The V gene's germline CDR1 is MNHEY and CDR2 SMNVEV (reference sequence). This CDR3 contains 16 residues. The CDR3 DNA follows: TGTGCCAGCAGTTTCTTCGGACAGGGGATCACAGATACGCAGTATTTT. Its protein is CASSFFGQGITDTQYF.

The chain has TRBV28 and TRBJ2-3; 9 bases fit TRBD2. Germline V gene lookup returns CDR1 MDHEN and CDR2 SYDVKM. The CDR3 has 18 amino acids. The junction had 18 bases not matched to a gene; V was cut back by 6 bases and J by 5 bases. The DNA for the CDR3 is TGTGCCAGCAGCTCGGACGGAATCGAGCGGGAGGTTTTAGATACGCAGTATTTT. This encodes CASSSDGIEREVLDTQYF.

The chain carries TRBV7-2 and TRBJ2-7; D is unresolved. The CDR3 consists of 13 residues. Germline CDR1 SGHTA, CDR2 FQGNSA. Between the trimmed V and J ends, which lost 1 base and 6 bases, there was a span of 10 bases. CDR3 sequence: CASSLGAGSEQYF. CDR3 nucleotide sequence: TGTGCCAGCAGCTTAGGGGCAGGAAGCGAGCAGTACTTC.

The V gene is TRBV7-3, the J gene TRBJ2-3, with unresolved D. In germline, CDR1 is SGHTA, CDR2 FQGTGA. With 4 bases removed from V and 5 bases from J, the gap between germline ends came to 10 bases. The CDR3 runs to 13 residues. The DNA for the CDR3 is TGTGCCAGCAGCTCCATCAGCTTAGATACGCAGTATTTT. It yields the protein CASSSISLDTQYF.

This chain uses TRBV5-1 with TRBJ2-3, with unresolved D. From germline, CDR1 is SGHRS and CDR2 YFSETQ. There are 13 residues in the CDR3. V lost 3 bases and J 7 bases, leaving 12 bases between the germline ends. The CDR3 spells CASSSRQGNTQYF. The DNA of the CDR3 is TGCGCCAGCAGCTCCAGGCAAGGGAATACGCAGTATTTT.

The rearrangement links TRBV7-9 to TRBJ2-1; 8 bases line up with TRBD2. The germline V gene has CDR1 SEHNR and CDR2 FQNEAQ (reference sequence). Losses at the gene ends were 5 bases for V and 4 bases for J; bases not matched to a gene: 10. The CDR3 length is 16 residues. The CDR3 protein is CASSPTGTRAYNEQFF. Here the CDR3 DNA reads TGTGCCAGCAGCCCAACCGGGACTAGAGCGTACAATGAGCAGTTCTTC. Drawing the rest from reference TRBV7-9 and TRBJ2-1, the complete variable domain is DTGVSQNPRHKITKRGQNVTFRCDPISEHNRLYWYRQTLGQGPEFLTYFQNEAQLEKSRLLSDRFSAERPKGSFSTLEIQRTEQGDSAMYLCASSPTGTRAYNEQFFGPGTRLTVL.

Concerning this clone: The sample holds other DNA sequences that translate to the same CDR3. The V call is TRBV9, the J call TRBJ2-2; D call uncertain. Per germline, CDR1 SGDLS and CDR2 YYNGEE. Trimming cost V 3 bases and J 6 bases, with 6 bases left between them. The CDR3 is 12 residues long. CDR3 nucleotide sequence: TGTGCCAGCAGCGGGGCCCCCGGGGAGCTGTTTTTT. Its translation is CASSGAPGELFF.

This clone was seen only once. This rearrangement joins TRBV9 to TRBJ2-1; 8 positions agree with TRBD2. J gave up 4 bases and V 4 bases, and 16 bases lay outside the gene matches. CDR3 length equals 18 residues. Looked up from germline, CDR1 is SGDLS and CDR2 is YYNGEE. CDR3 residues: CASSLEGSGSVGYNEQFF. CDR3 nucleotides: TGTGCCAGCAGCCTAGAAGGGAGCGGGAGTGTAGGATACAATGAGCAGTTCTTC.

The V gene is TRBV5-1, the J gene TRBJ1-5; D unresolved. Trimming removed 3 bases at V and 4 bases at J, with 11 bases between. CDR3 size: 14 residues. CDR1 is SGHRS and CDR2 is YFSETQ in the germline V gene. The CDR3 is CASSYLPGNQPQHF. The CDR3 region has the DNA TGCGCCAGCAGCTACCTTCCTGGGAATCAGCCCCAGCATTTT.